These 28 T cell receptor beta chains originate from one sample sequenced in a study of cytomegalovirus exposure and HLA in healthy donors. PCR amplification relied on 60 Vbeta primers (plus 13 Jbeta primers). Repertoires were generated with immunoSEQ multiplex PCR, while TCRdb's copy carries only in-frame clones and drops some. The repertoire holds over 100,000 clones, about 60% seen once, with 10% in the top ten. The sample taken for sequencing was PBMCs. The receptors were sampled from a man aged 35-49 years in good health and CMV-seropositive.

The rearrangement joins TRBV7-9 to TRBJ2-7; D not certain. CDR3 size: 15 residues. Germline V gene data show CDR1 as SEHNR and CDR2 as FQNEAQ (reference sequence). With 5 bases removed from V and 0 bases from J, the gap between germline ends came to 14 bases. This CDR3 reads CASSLPPAASYEQYF. For the CDR3, the DNA is TGTGCCAGCAGCCTGCCCCCGGCGGCCTCCTACGAGCAGTACTTC.

This clone was observed a handful of times. The chain joins TRBV27 to TRBJ2-1, with 15 bases identical to TRBD2. V lost 3 bases to trimming and J lost 8 bases; unmatched junction nucleotides: 14. The CDR3 totals 19 residues. Germline CDR1 reads MNHEY; CDR2 reads SMNVEV (reference sequence). In DNA form, the CDR3 reads TGTGCCAGCAGTTTCCTCAATTGGACTAGCGGGGGGGCCATGGATGAGCAGTTCTTC. It yields the protein CASSFLNWTSGGAMDEQFF.

A few counts support this clone. V gene TRBV29-1 combines with J gene TRBJ1-2, with 8 bases fitting TRBD1. The CDR3 has 13 residues. CDR1 is SQVTM, CDR2 ANQGSEA, per germline. The junction had 4 bases not matched to a gene; V was cut back by 7 bases and J by 0 bases. DNA for the CDR3: TGCAGCGCCCCGGGACAGGCTAACTATGGCTACACCTTC. Its protein product is CSAPGQANYGYTF.

The chain combines TRBV28 with TRBJ1-1, with 8 bases matching TRBD1. Germline CDR1 reads MDHEN; CDR2 reads SYDVKM. The V gene end was trimmed by 6 bases and the J gene end by 4 bases; junction bases not matched to a gene: 4. This CDR3 contains 13 residues. This CDR3 is CASRPGQGTEAFF. In DNA, the CDR3 is TGTGCCAGCAGGCCAGGACAGGGCACTGAAGCTTTCTTT.

This clone was recorded a few times. The chain is built from TRBV11-1 and TRBJ2-1; no definite D call. The CDR3 is 14 residues long. Per germline, CDR1 SGHAT and CDR2 FQDESV (reference sequence). Trimming took 3 bases from V and 2 from J, leaving 8 bases between them. The CDR3 protein is CASSFPQTYNEQFF. The CDR3 coding sequence is TGTGCCAGCAGCTTTCCGCAGACCTACAATGAGCAGTTCTTC.

The V call is TRBV6-1, the J call TRBJ2-7, with D possibly being TRBD2 (5 bases). Trimming cost V 0 bases and J 3 bases, with 15 bases left between them. The CDR3 sequence is 16 residues long. CDR1 MNHNS and CDR2 SASEGT come from the germline V gene. CDR3 residues: CASSEAGSNPLYEQYF. The CDR3 DNA reads as TGTGCCAGCAGTGAAGCGGGGAGTAACCCACTCTACGAGCAGTACTTC.

This clone was picked up one time. The chain carries TRBV7-9 and TRBJ2-7, with TRBD2 identical over 10 bases. Germline CDR1 reads SEHNR; CDR2 reads FQNEAQ (reference sequence). Trimming removed 5 bases from V and 4 bases from J; junction bases left unmatched: 8. The CDR3 has 15 amino acids. The CDR3 sequence is CASSPKREGLYEQYF. CDR3 bases: TGTGCCAGCAGCCCAAAGCGGGAGGGCTTATACGAGCAGTACTTC.

This clone has more than one count but fewer than ten. The rearrangement links TRBV4-1 to TRBJ1-4; D may be TRBD1 (5 bases). V was shortened by 8 bases and J by 6 bases, with 22 bases between the two germline ends. This CDR3 is built from 16 residues. Per the germline V gene, CDR1 is MGHRA and CDR2 is YSYEKL. The CDR3 sequence is CASHPLQLGGDEKLFF. CDR3 DNA sequence: TGCGCCAGCCACCCTTTACAACTGGGGGGAGATGAAAAACTGTTTTTT.

The rearrangement joins TRBV5-4 to TRBJ1-2; D may be TRBD1 (5 bases). Trimming removed 4 bases from V and 2 bases from J, with 27 bases in between. The germline V gene has CDR1 SGHNT and CDR2 YYREEE (reference sequence). The CDR3 loop spans 19 amino acids. The CDR3 here is CASSEGGLWTRRANYGYTF. The DNA for the CDR3 is TGTGCCAGCAGCGAAGGAGGGCTGTGGACACGTAGAGCGAACTATGGCTACACCTTC. Full variable domain (remainder filled in from reference TRBV5-4 and TRBJ1-2): ETGVTQSPTHLIKTRGQQVTLRCSSQSGHNTVSWYQQALGQGPQFIFQYYREEENGRGNFPPRFSGLQFPNYSSELNVNALELDDSALYLCASSEGGLWTRRANYGYTFGSGTRLTVV.

This clone was detected once. The chain combines TRBV30 with TRBJ2-1; 13 bases are a match to TRBD2. Germline lookup yields CDR1 GTSNPN and CDR2 SVGIG (reference sequence). The CDR3 sequence is 19 residues long. The ends lost 1 base at V and 4 bases at J; junction bases unmatched: 13. The CDR3 region is CAWSGYGTSGASVYNEQFF. In nucleotides, the CDR3 is TGTGCCTGGAGTGGATATGGGACTAGCGGGGCTTCAGTTTACAATGAGCAGTTCTTC.

V usage is TRBV6-5 and J usage is TRBJ1-2, with 7 bases aligning to TRBD1. Germline V gene lookup returns CDR1 MNHEY and CDR2 SVGAGI. The ends lost 1 base at V and 3 bases at J; junction bases unmatched: 5. The CDR3 has 15 residues. CDR3 region: CASSYFQGVDYGYTF. Written as DNA, the CDR3 is TGTGCCAGCAGTTACTTCCAGGGGGTTGACTATGGCTACACCTTC.

The V and J genes are TRBV2 and TRBJ1-1; 7 bases map to TRBD1. Germline assignment: CDR1 SNHLY and CDR2 FYNNEI. After removal of 8 bases from V and 8 bases from J, the junction contained 5 bases not matched to a gene. The CDR3 covers 11 residues. The CDR3 sequence is CASRGGGEAFF. The DNA for the CDR3 is TGTGCCAGCCGAGGGGGCGGGGAAGCTTTCTTT.

A few counts support this clone. The chain couples TRBV5-5 to TRBJ1-1; D not certain. Per the germline V gene, CDR1 is SGHKS and CDR2 is YYEKEE (reference sequence). V lost 2 bases to trimming and J lost 4 bases, with 9 bases between them. CDR3 length equals 13 residues. The CDR3 bases are TGTGCCAGCAGCTTTTTGCAACTCACTGAAGCTTTCTTT. Translating it yields CASSFLQLTEAFF.

This chain joins TRBV7-2 and TRBJ2-1; TRBD2 matches at 11 bases. The germline gives CDR1 SGHTA, CDR2 FQGNSA. The junction had 6 bases not matched to a gene; V was cut back by 5 bases and J by 6 bases. The CDR3 length is 15 residues. CDR3 nucleotide sequence: TGTGCCAGCAGCCTTAGCGGGGGGGCGCCCAATGAGCAGTTCTTC. This codes for CASSLSGGAPNEQFF.

This chain joins TRBV5-1 and TRBJ2-3; the D gene is possibly TRBD2 (7 bases). The length of the CDR3 is 15 residues. Germline V lookup: CDR1 SGHRS, CDR2 YFSETQ. The ends were cut back, 4 bases at V and 2 bases at J, with 14 bases in the middle. CDR3 in DNA: TGCGCCAGCAGCGCGGGGGCCCTTTCCACAGATACGCAGTATTTT. Its translation is CASSAGALSTDTQYF.

The chain uses TRBV6-5 and TRBJ1-2; 7 bases line up with TRBD1. Germline V gene sequence: CDR1 MNHEY, CDR2 SVGAGI. V dropped 5 bases and J dropped 2; count of bases not matched to a gene: 5. The CDR3 loop spans 14 amino acids. CDR3 region: CASSTGVRNYGYTF. CDR3 bases: TGTGCCAGCAGTACAGGGGTGAGGAACTATGGCTACACCTTC.

The V and J genes are TRBV18 and TRBJ2-1; 11 bases are shared with TRBD2. The CDR3 sequence is 14 residues long. From germline, CDR1 is KGHSH and CDR2 LQKENI. Unmatched junction bases numbered 3, after V lost 3 bases and J lost 8 bases. The CDR3 loop reads CASSPLAGGDEQFF. The CDR3 coding sequence is TGTGCCAGCTCACCCCTAGCGGGAGGAGATGAGCAGTTCTTC. Filled out from reference TRBV18 and TRBJ2-1, the complete variable domain reads NAGVMQNPRHLVRRRGQEARLRCSPMKGHSHVYWYRQLPEEGLKFMVYLQKENIIDESGMPKERFSAEFPKEGPSILRIQQVVRGDSAAYFCASSPLAGGDEQFFGPGTRLTVL.

This chain joins TRBV18 and TRBJ1-2; TRBD1 is a possible D gene (5 bases). The V end lost 3 bases, the J end lost 6 bases, and 20 bases lay between the germline ends. Germline values: CDR1 KGHSH, CDR2 LQKENI. There are 16 residues in the CDR3. Here the CDR3 DNA reads TGTGCCAGCTCACCGACCATAGAGACAGAAATGAATGGCTACACCTTC. Residues: CASSPTIETEMNGYTF.

The rearrangement joins TRBV7-9 to TRBJ1-2; D is possibly TRBD1 (6 bases). CDR3 size: 15 residues. Trimming pared 3 bases from V and 2 bases from J, leaving 13 bases between. Germline loops: CDR1 SEHNR, CDR2 FQNEAQ (reference sequence). As DNA, the CDR3 is TGTGCCAGCAGCTTGGGCTTCACAGGGAACTATGGCTACACCTTC. It specifies CASSLGFTGNYGYTF.

The genes are TRBV7-9 and TRBJ2-5, with D unresolved. Trimming shortened V by 6 bases and J by 2 bases, and 10 bases separated the two germline ends. The CDR3 is 13 residues long. Germline loops: CDR1 SEHNR, CDR2 FQNEAQ (reference sequence). The CDR3 protein is CASRPGLQETQYF. The CDR3 DNA reads as TGTGCCAGCAGACCTGGCCTTCAAGAGACCCAGTACTTC.

This clone was detected once. This chain connects TRBV10-3 to TRBJ1-2; the match to TRBD1 covers 7 bases. V was clipped by 2 bases and J by 3 bases; unmatched bases: 9. Per the germline V gene, CDR1 is ENHRY and CDR2 is SYGVKD. The CDR3 has 16 residues. CDR3 sequence (DNA): TGTGCCATCAGTGAGCTTCACAGGGGCGCGGACTATGGCTACACCTTC. Translation gives CAISELHRGADYGYTF.

This clone has more than one count but fewer than ten. The chain has TRBV19 and TRBJ2-1; 10 nucleotides line up with TRBD1. The V gene's germline CDR1 is LNHDA and CDR2 SQIVND (reference sequence). The CDR3 contains 16 residues. The V gene end was trimmed by 5 bases and the J gene end by 1 base; junction bases not matched to a gene: 5. CDR3 loop: CASSSLGQGSYNEQFF. CDR3 sequence (DNA): TGTGCCAGTAGTTCACTGGGACAGGGGTCCTACAATGAGCAGTTCTTC.

The CDR3 loop is CASSLFQGNYEQYF. CDR3 DNA sequence: TGTGCCAGCAGCTTATTTCAGGGGAACTACGAGCAGTACTTC. The chain combines TRBV11-2 with TRBJ2-7; tentative D call: TRBD1 (6 bases). Germline-derived CDR1 and CDR2 are SGHAT and FQNNGV. There are 14 residues in the CDR3. With 2 bases removed from V and 3 bases from J, the gap between germline ends came to 11 bases.

V gene TRBV4-1 combines with J gene TRBJ1-5; the match to TRBD1 covers 11 bases. After removal of 4 bases from V and 1 base from J, the junction contained 9 bases not matched to a gene. The germline CDR1 and CDR2 sequences are MGHRA and YSYEKL. There are 18 residues in the CDR3. The CDR3 DNA reads TGCGCCAGCAGCCTCTCGGGACAGGGGGTTGGAAGCAATCAGCCCCAGCATTTT. Translation: CASSLSGQGVGSNQPQHF.

This clone was found a few times. The chain couples TRBV21-1 to TRBJ1-4; TRBD1, as called in the table, went unchecked against the DNA. TRBV21-1 counts as a pseudogene. The CDR3 contains 17 residues. The CDR3 DNA follows: TGTGCCAGCAGCAAAGATGGATGTGGGACAGTTGATGAAAAACTGTTTTTT. Residues: CASSKDGCGTVDEKLFF.

This clone has only a few counts. The chain carries TRBV18 and TRBJ2-3; D remains unclear. The CDR3 is 11 residues long. Trimming stripped 6 bases from V and 4 bases from J, with 5 bases between. The germline V gene has CDR1 KGHSH and CDR2 LQKENI. DNA of the CDR3: TGTGCCAGCTCTAGTGCAGATACGCAGTATTTT. Translated, it gives CASSSADTQYF.

This CDR3 is CASSLGPQTGELFF. Written as DNA, the CDR3 is TGTGCCAGCAGCTTAGGGCCACAGACCGGGGAGCTGTTTTTT. This chain uses TRBV7-3 with TRBJ2-2; no definite D call. The CDR3 is 14 residues long. Trimming left V 2 bases short and J 5 bases short, with 9 bases between. Germline V gene data show CDR1 as SGHTA and CDR2 as FQGTGA.

The CDR3 DNA reads as TGTGCCAGCAGCGGACTAGCTAGCACAGATACGCAGTATTTT. This codes for CASSGLASTDTQYF. The chain carries TRBV9 and TRBJ2-3; the match to TRBD2 covers 7 bases. J was trimmed by 0 bases and V by 3 bases; bases with no gene match: 1. CDR1 and CDR2 (germline): SGDLS, YYNGEE. This CDR3 is built from 14 residues.